This TCR beta chain stems from a study of radiation and T cells in renal cell carcinoma. V lost 3 bases and J lost 8, with 20 bases in between. The CDR3 is 16 amino acids. Germline lookup yields CDR1 SGDLS and CDR2 YYNGEE. Whole-study findings and limits: Baseline intratumoral clonotype presence is unknown without pretreatment biopsies.

Generated by immunoSEQ multiplex PCR, the TCRdb table keeps only in-frame clones and is missing some. Of some 95,000 clones listed, less than 90% were seen once; the top ten hold almost 8%. Indicated time point: baseline pretreatment blood. Treatment defined: 15 Gy SBRT to primary tumor, nephrectomy 4 weeks later. With regard to this clone: The target antigen is unknown.

This chain connects TRBV9 to TRBJ1-4; weak D call: TRBD1 (6 bases). The material sequenced was blood, taken from a patient whose treatment included radiotherapy and nephrectomy. This TCR derives from a man between 50 and 59 years old with renal cell carcinoma. In DNA, the CDR3 is TGTGCCAGCAGCGACCGATCCAGGGGAGAGGTCGAAAAACTGTTTTTT. This codes for CASSDRSRGEVEKLFF.